The rows below give T cell receptor beta chains drawn from one sample of a study of CD8 T cells in Susac syndrome. MiXCR was run by TCRdb on the immunoSEQ multiplex PCR reads, yielding one entry per CDR3 protein. The table lists around 180,000 distinct CDR3 sequences, over 85% of them singletons. Sample: CD4+ T cells from PBMCs. The source of these receptors is a human donor with multiple sclerosis. The CDR3 runs from the conserved cysteine through the conserved F or W. D genes are given only for firm matches. Rows give clone size only sometimes, using once, few, many, or a class for an expanded clone.

v_call	j_call	d_call	clone_size	cdr3_nt	cdr3_aa
TRBV19	TRBJ1-4	NA	NA	TGTGCCAGTAGTATATCACTTGGGCTTAATGAAAAACTGTTTTTT	CASSISLGLNEKLFF
TRBV20-1	TRBJ2-7	NA	NA	TGCAGTGCTAGTGACAGTCGGAATCCTAAGCAGTACTTC	CSASDSRNPKQYF
TRBV30	TRBJ1-2	TRBD1	NA	TGTGCCGGGGGCCGCCAGGCAGGGGGGAGGTATGGCTACACCTTC	CAGGRQAGGRYGYTF
TRBV2	TRBJ1-1	NA	once	TGTGCCAGCAGTGAACAAGGCACAGGTGTCACTGAAGCTTTCTTT	CASSEQGTGVTEAFF
TRBV15	TRBJ2-3	TRBD1	NA	TGTGCCACCAGCTACCACAGGGGGAGCACAGATACGCAGTATTTT	CATSYHRGSTDTQYF
TRBV12-3/TRBV12-4	TRBJ2-1	NA	NA	TGTGCCAGCAGCTTGAGGGAGATTAAGAATGAGCAGTTCTTC	CASSLREIKNEQFF
TRBV7-2	TRBJ2-3	NA	NA	TGTGCCAGCAGCCCCGTGGGGCGGGAATACACAGATACGCAGTATTTT	CASSPVGREYTDTQYF
TRBV20-1	TRBJ2-7	TRBD2	NA	TGCAGTGCTCCACTAGCGGGGGCACCGCCCTACGAGCAGTACTTC	CSAPLAGAPPYEQYF
TRBV29-1	TRBJ1-5	NA	NA	TGCAGCGTTGGGGACGGATTCAATAGCAATCAGCCCCAGCATTTT	CSVGDGFNSNQPQHF
TRBV12-3/TRBV12-4	TRBJ1-5	TRBD1	NA	TGTGCCAGCAGGGACAGGGGTCAGCCCCAGCATTTT	CASRDRGQPQHF
TRBV28	TRBJ1-1	NA	NA	TGTGCCAGCAGCCAACGGCACACTGAAGCTTTCTTT	CASSQRHTEAFF
TRBV19	TRBJ2-5	NA	NA	TGTGCCAGTAGTATGGTTAGAGAGACCCAGTACTTC	CASSMVRETQYF
TRBV29-1	TRBJ1-5	NA	NA	TGCAGCGTCTCCCAGGGTAGGAATCAGCCCCAGCATTTT	CSVSQGRNQPQHF
TRBV12-3/TRBV12-4	TRBJ2-6	TRBD1	NA	TGTGCCAGCAGGGACAGGGATTTTCTCCCTGGGGCCAACGTCCTGACTTTC	CASRDRDFLPGANVLTF
TRBV20-1	TRBJ2-3	TRBD1	NA	TGCAGTGCTAGGACAGGGGGGAACACAGATACGCAGTATTTT	CSARTGGNTDTQYF
TRBV5-1	TRBJ2-3	NA	NA	TGCGCCAGCAGCCCCGGGACTCCGGGAGATACGCAGTATTTT	CASSPGTPGDTQYF
TRBV5-6	TRBJ2-6	TRBD1	NA	TGTGCCAGCAGCCGAAGGACAGGGATAAGCTCTGGGGCCAACGTCCTGACTTTC	CASSRRTGISSGANVLTF
TRBV7-2	TRBJ2-7	TRBD1	few	TGTGCCAGCAGCTTAGCGACAGGGGCTTACGAGCAGTACTTC	CASSLATGAYEQYF
TRBV12-3/TRBV12-4	TRBJ2-5	TRBD2	NA	TGTGCCAGCAGCCCGAGGGAGGGCCAAGAGACCCAGTACTTC	CASSPREGQETQYF
TRBV15	TRBJ1-5	NA	NA	TGTGCCACCAGCAGAGAAGTGGCGTCAGTGCAGCCCCAGCATTTT	CATSREVASVQPQHF
TRBV9	TRBJ2-3	NA	NA	TGTGCCAGCAGCGTAGCTCCCGGTAGAGATACGCAGTATTTT	CASSVAPGRDTQYF
TRBV28	TRBJ2-4	TRBD1	NA	TGTGCCAGCAGTTTACCCGGGACAGGGGGAAACATTCAGTACTTC	CASSLPGTGGNIQYF
TRBV30	TRBJ2-1	TRBD2	NA	TGTGCCTGGAGTGTGGGTAGCGGGTCTCTCTACAATGAGCAGTTCTTC	CAWSVGSGSLYNEQFF
TRBV12-3/TRBV12-4	TRBJ1-1	NA	NA	TGTGCCAGCACTCCCGGGGGCAGGCGAAACACTGAAGCTTTCTTT	CASTPGGRRNTEAFF
TRBV18	TRBJ2-5	NA	few	TGTGCCAGCTCACCGGCAGGGTACCAAGAGACCCAGTACTTC	CASSPAGYQETQYF
TRBV5-1	TRBJ1-3	NA	once	TGCGCCAGCAGCCCGCCGGGGGTAGGAGGAAACACCATATATTTT	CASSPPGVGGNTIYF
TRBV23-1	TRBJ1-2	NA	NA	TGCGCCAGCAGTCAAGAGGGCAGGGTCTATGGCTACACCTTC	CASSQEGRVYGYTF
TRBV19	TRBJ1-5	NA	NA	TGTGCCAGTAGTATCCCGGGGCGTGTCGGGCAGCCCCAGCATTTT	CASSIPGRVGQPQHF
TRBV20-1	TRBJ1-2	NA	NA	TGCAGTGCCATATTGACCCCTCAAGTACCGTATGGCTACACCTTC	CSAILTPQVPYGYTF
TRBV30	TRBJ1-4	NA	NA	TGTGCCTGGAGTCCCCCCGGGACGGCAGAAAAACTGTTTTTT	CAWSPPGTAEKLFF
TRBV15	TRBJ2-2	NA	NA	TGTGCCACCAGCAGATCGGGCCGCGGACAGTGGGGAAACACCGGGGAGCTGTTTTTT	CATSRSGRGQWGNTGELFF
TRBV25-1	TRBJ1-1	NA	NA	TGTGCCAGCAGTGAATACGGGTTTTACTATGGAGCTTTCTTT	CASSEYGFYYGAFF
TRBV28	TRBJ2-5	NA	NA	TGTGCCAGCAATCTCGGGGCCGAGGAGACCCAGTACTTC	CASNLGAEETQYF
TRBV20-1	TRBJ1-1	NA	NA	TGCAGTGCTAGTGCCGGTGAAGGGCGGGTAGCTTTCTTT	CSASAGEGRVAFF
TRBV7-2	TRBJ2-3	NA	NA	TGTGCCAGCAGCTGGACAGCCAGTAGCACAGATACGCAGTATTTT	CASSWTASSTDTQYF
TRBV5-1	TRBJ2-1	NA	NA	TGCGCCAGCAGCTGGGGCCAGCGATACAATGAGCAGTTCTTC	CASSWGQRYNEQFF
TRBV5-1	TRBJ2-7	NA	NA	TGCGCCAGCAGCTTATCTCTAGTGGCCTACGAGCAGTACTTC	CASSLSLVAYEQYF
TRBV14	TRBJ2-6	NA	NA	TGTGCCAGCAGCCAAGCTGGGAGCTCTGGGGCCAACGTCCTGACTTTC	CASSQAGSSGANVLTF
TRBV19	TRBJ1-1	TRBD1	NA	TGTGCCAGTAGTCTCCCGGGACAGGGAGGGAACACTGAAGCTTTCTTT	CASSLPGQGGNTEAFF
TRBV15	TRBJ2-1	TRBD2	NA	TGTGCCACCAGCAGAGCCAGGACTAGTGGCCTCAATGAGCAGTTCTTC	CATSRARTSGLNEQFF
TRBV6-5	TRBJ2-7	NA	NA	TGTGCCAGCAGTTACTCGAGCTCGCGGATGGGCTACGAGCAGTACTTC	CASSYSSSRMGYEQYF
TRBV15	TRBJ2-3	NA	NA	TGTGCCACCAGCAGAGATCCCTCAGGAACCACAGATACGCAGTATTTT	CATSRDPSGTTDTQYF
TRBV5-6	TRBJ2-5	NA	NA	TGTGCCAGCAGCTTGGGCCGACCGGTTGCGGAGACCCAGTACTTC	CASSLGRPVAETQYF
TRBV3-1	TRBJ2-3	TRBD2	NA	TGTGCCAGCAGCCCTCCCGTCGGACTAGCGGGGACGGATACGCAGTATTTT	CASSPPVGLAGTDTQYF
TRBV20-1	TRBJ1-2	NA	NA	TGCAGTGCTAGAGGGGCCTTTTTTAGGACATCCTATGGCTACACCTTC	CSARGAFFRTSYGYTF
TRBV7-9	TRBJ2-5	NA	NA	TGTGCCAGCAGTCTAGGATTCCCCAAACCCTCCCAAGAGACCCAGTACTTC	CASSLGFPKPSQETQYF
TRBV9	TRBJ2-7	NA	NA	TGTGCCAGCAGCCCATCCCCCAGTAATCCCTACGAGCAGTACTTC	CASSPSPSNPYEQYF
TRBV19	TRBJ1-5	TRBD1	NA	TGTGCCAGTAGTATAACAGGGGGCGGTCATCAGCCCCAGCATTTT	CASSITGGGHQPQHF
TRBV2	TRBJ2-7	NA	NA	TGTGCCAGCACGGGTTCCAAGGGACGGTCCGACGAGCAGTACTTC	CASTGSKGRSDEQYF
TRBV28	TRBJ2-1	NA	NA	TGTGCCAGCAGCCGGACCTCTGGGGGATTGAATGAGCAGTTCTTC	CASSRTSGGLNEQFF
TRBV4-3	TRBJ1-2	NA	NA	TGCGCCAGCAGCCAAGATCGGGACATGACCGCCTTC	CASSQDRDMTAF
TRBV12-3/TRBV12-4	TRBJ1-2	NA	NA	TGTGCCAGCAGCCTATCACAGGGATATGGCTACACCTTC	CASSLSQGYGYTF